What follows is one TCR beta chain and its context. This sample is drawn from a study of OX40 agonist ivuxolimab in advanced cancers. The CDR3 loop spans 15 amino acids. The table came from immunoSEQ multiplex PCR; TCRdb's copy has only in-frame clones and leaves some out. Among some 46,000 clones listed, 80% to 90% were seen once. The rearrangement links TRBV21-1 to TRBJ1-2; TRBD1 is taken as the D call from the table, unchecked against the DNA. TRBV21-1 constitutes a pseudogene. The sequence was obtained from an adult with an advanced solid tumor such as melanoma, head and neck, liver or kidney cancer. Sequencing used CD4+ or CD8+ T cells sorted from blood, obtained in a trial of the OX40 agonist ivuxolimab. The CDR3 is CASSRRLTGDYGYTF. The CDR3 DNA sequence: TGTGCCAGCAGCCGGCGATTGACAGGGGACTATGGCTACACCTTC.